A selection of T cell receptor beta chains follows, all from one sample in a study of OX40 agonist ivuxolimab in advanced cancers. TCRdb keeps only in-frame clones here, not all; method: immunoSEQ multiplex PCR. The repertoire has roughly 34,000 clones, roughly nine tenths of them found once; the top ten carry more than 35%. Sample: CD4+ or CD8+ T cells sorted from blood, taken in a trial of the OX40 agonist ivuxolimab. These receptors were taken from an adult with an advanced solid tumor such as melanoma, head and neck, liver or kidney cancer. Each CDR3 is given with its conserved first and last residue. A D gene is named only where the DNA matches it firmly. Size values are once, few and many counts, or a class for expanded clones, and some rows have none.

length	J	D	size	V	DNA	CDR3
16	TRBJ2-5	TRBD1	once	TRBV11-3	TGTGCCAGCAGCTCGGGGACAGGTCGTACCCAAGAGACCCAGTACTTC	CASSSGTGRTQETQYF
15	TRBJ2-1	TRBD2	once	TRBV11-1	TGTGCCAGCAGTAGCGGGAGTGGGTCCTACAATGAGCAGTTCTTC	CASSSGSGSYNEQFF
14	TRBJ1-5	TRBD1	-	TRBV7-9	TGTGCCAGCAGCCTAGGGACAGCCAATCAGCCCCAGCATTTT	CASSLGTANQPQHF
15	TRBJ1-2	-	few	TRBV7-9	TGTGCCAGCAGCCGCCCAGCGGGGAAGGACTATGGCTACACCTTC	CASSRPAGKDYGYTF
15	TRBJ2-1	-	-	TRBV19	TGTGCCAGTAGTATAGTGGCAGGGACCTACAATGAGCAGTTCTTC	CASSIVAGTYNEQFF
13	TRBJ2-7	-	-	TRBV6-1	TGTGCCAGCAGTGAAATCCAGTTCTACGAGCAGTACTTC	CASSEIQFYEQYF
14	TRBJ2-1	-	once	TRBV28	TGTGCCAGCAGCACCCGGGGCAAGAACAATGAGCAGTTCTTC	CASSTRGKNNEQFF
14	TRBJ2-5	-	-	TRBV10-3	TGTGCCATCAGTGAGGGGACTTTACAAGAGACCCAGTACTTC	CAISEGTLQETQYF
16	TRBJ2-7	-	-	TRBV19	TGTGCCAGTAGCCCGAGCGGAGGAAGGGGTTGGCACGAGCAGTACTTC	CASSPSGGRGWHEQYF
13	TRBJ2-5	-	-	TRBV29-1	TGCAGCGGGCTTAGGGCACTCGACCCGACCCAGTACTTC	CSGLRALDPTQYF
15	TRBJ2-7	-	-	TRBV19	TGTGCCAGTAGTATAGAACAGGGCGCCACCTACGAGCAGTACTTC	CASSIEQGATYEQYF
15	TRBJ2-3	-	-	TRBV9	TGTGCCAGCAGCCCTCGGGGAGGCCTCACAGATACGCAGTATTTT	CASSPRGGLTDTQYF
15	TRBJ1-4	-	-	TRBV27	TGTGCCAGCAGTTCCGAGGGAACCCCCGGGGAAAAACTGTTTTTT	CASSSEGTPGEKLFF
15	TRBJ2-4	-	-	TRBV4-1	TGCGCCAGCAGCCAAGAGGAAGGGGCGCAGGGCATTCAGTACTTC	CASSQEEGAQGIQYF
11	TRBJ2-3	-	once	TRBV10-2	TGCGCCAGCAGTGAGAGGGATACGCAGTATTTT	CASSERDTQYF
14	TRBJ2-3	-	-	TRBV27	TGTGCCAGCAGTTTTTATGACTCACCAGATACGCAGTATTTT	CASSFYDSPDTQYF
19	TRBJ1-2	TRBD1	-	TRBV23-1	TGCGCCAGCAGGGCCCCTTCCCCTAGGACAGGAAAAAAGACTTGGGGCTACACCTTC	CASRAPSPRTGKKTWGYTF
13	TRBJ1-2	-	once	TRBV6-5	TGTGCCAGCAGTCTTACAGGGACCTATGGCTACACCTTC	CASSLTGTYGYTF
14	TRBJ1-5	-	-	TRBV4-1	TGCGCCAGCAGCCAAGAGCATCGGGCTCAGCCCCAGCATTTT	CASSQEHRAQPQHF
14	TRBJ2-3	TRBD2	-	TRBV28	TGTGCCAGCAGTTTATTTAGCGGGACAGATACGCAGTATTTT	CASSLFSGTDTQYF
14	TRBJ2-1	TRBD2	-	TRBV29-1	TGCAGCGTTGAGAGACTAGCGGCCTACAATGAGCAGTTCTTC	CSVERLAAYNEQFF
15	TRBJ2-1	-	few	TRBV7-8	TGTGCCAGCAGCTTAGTAGCTCTCGGGGGGCATGAGCAGTTCTTC	CASSLVALGGHEQFF
12	TRBJ2-1	-	-	TRBV19	TGTGCCAGTAAACAGGGAGCCAATGAGCAGTTCTTC	CASKQGANEQFF